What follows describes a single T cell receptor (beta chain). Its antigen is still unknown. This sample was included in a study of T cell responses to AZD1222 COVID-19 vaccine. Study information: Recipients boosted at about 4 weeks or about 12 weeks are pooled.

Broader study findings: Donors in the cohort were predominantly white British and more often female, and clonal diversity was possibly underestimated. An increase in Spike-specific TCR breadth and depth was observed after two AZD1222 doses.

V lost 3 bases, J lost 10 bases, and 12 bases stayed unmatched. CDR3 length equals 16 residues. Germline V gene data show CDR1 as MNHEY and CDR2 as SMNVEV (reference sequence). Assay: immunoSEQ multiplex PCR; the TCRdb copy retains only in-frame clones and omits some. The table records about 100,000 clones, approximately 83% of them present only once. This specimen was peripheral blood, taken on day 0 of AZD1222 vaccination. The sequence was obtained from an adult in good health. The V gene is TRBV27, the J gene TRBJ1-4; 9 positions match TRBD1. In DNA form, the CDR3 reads TGTGCCAGCAGTTTTTTCCTGGGACAGGGTCTGGGAAAACTGTTTTTT. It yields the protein CASSFFLGQGLGKLFF.